The present T cell receptor (beta chain) was sequenced within a study of CD4 T cells in relation to SARS-CoV-2 and coronaviruses (dated by TCRdb to about 2021). Regarding the research as a whole: In the ViraFEST assay, PBMCs were cultured with antigen for around nine days, after which TCR beta CDR3s were sequenced to identify antigen-specific clonal expansions. The full convalescent cohort of approximately 13 patients had a median age of about 37 years, ranging from 21 to 72 years. The approximately 12 convalescent patients included 8 males and 4 females; two subjects were Hispanic. Patient-derived lymphoblastoid cell lines were used to map the HLA restriction of shared crossreactive spike epitopes. The study assessed, at the TCR clonotype level, memory CD4+ T cell crossreactivity between SARS-CoV-2 and common cold coronavirus spike proteins. The Adaptive Biotechnologies TCR-sequencing kit was used for samples from a few pre-COVID donors and for the naive versus memory experiments, whereas the other data were Illumina-based. Expansion assays from other donors in the study were sequenced with a different, Illumina-based TCR-beta assay. Broader findings and caveats from the paper: Sequencing of naive versus memory cells indicated that the assay detects memory recall responses, not primary responses primed during culture. Crossreactivity analysis centred on spike protein, so crossreactivity against other viral proteins was not assessed. No donor contributed both pre-pandemic and post-infection samples, which limited tracing the source of pre-existing responses. Memory CD4+ clonotypes crossrecognizing SARS-CoV-2 and at least one common cold coronavirus spike were found in around 65% of donors. Compared with monoreactive clones, crossreactive clones had significantly weaker SARS-CoV-2-driven expansion, a result consistent with antigenic imprinting. The study was constrained by small numbers of patients and of tested TCRs.

Naive and memory CD4+ T cells were separated from cryopreserved PBMCs through CD4 enrichment, which was followed by EasySep naive CD4+ T cell enrichment. Sorted naive or memory CD4+ T cells (10^5) were cultured 1:1 with T cell-depleted PBMCs and CEF peptides for more than eight days. Each peptide culture condition was generally run in triplicate replicate wells. Ficoll-Paque PLUS gradient centrifugation was used to isolate PBMCs from either whole blood or leukapheresis product. PBMCs were either cryopreserved at -140°C or used fresh in the expansion assay. The QIAamp Micro DNA Kit was used to extract genomic DNA from the CD4+ T cells. Survey-level immunoSEQ TCR-beta sequencing was performed on DNA from CEF-cultured naive and memory CD4+ T cells. Per the source publication's procedure: Preprocessing removed nonproductive sequences and CDR3s not starting with C, not ending with F or W, or shorter than 7 amino acids. Antigen-specific clonotypes were called with the MANAFEST web app, based on expansion relative to reference and other culture wells. A clone was considered positive if significant expansion relative to the reference culture was observed in 2 of 3 replicate wells at an FDR below 0.05. Positive clones also required significant expansion versus all other tandem wells and an odds ratio above 5. Cultured and uncultured naive and memory CD4+ repertoires were searched for previously identified spike- and CEF-reactive CDR3s. CDR3 homology was measured as pairwise Levenshtein distance, computed with the stringdist R package after trimming three terminal residues from each end. TCRdb stores this immuneACCESS table with in-frame sequences only. Part of the clones is absent; in the studies checked, under half of the shortfall reflects unresolved V genes, and no reason is known for the rest. The V and J calls and clone size were taken over from that table, and D and trimming were inferred from the DNA. For this sample the table gives 41,000 or so clones, of which around 82% were detected only once. Roughly 1.2% of the sample rests with the top ten.

V gives up 2 bases and J gives up 4 bases, and the segment between their germline ends measures 14 bases. The CDR3, from cysteine to phenylalanine, totals 15 residues. Only CDR3 DNA remains: 45 bases, in frame from the first base. Looking up the germline V gene yields CDR1 MNHEY and CDR2 SVGAGI. Regarding this clone: Its antigen is unknown. No base quality values were provided; no much bigger clone lies one nucleotide off.

This chain joins TRBV6-5 to TRBJ1-1; the D segment cannot be called with confidence. Material for sequencing was naive CD4+ T cells from PBMCs, cultured in vitro. Sample cell subset or site, as interpreted from the label and publication: naive CD4+ T cells isolated by negative enrichment. This TCR derives from an adult with COVID-19. CDR3 reads: CASSYEGRAGTEAFF. The nucleotide sequence reads TGTGCCAGCAGTTACGAGGGCCGGGCCGGCACTGAAGCTTTCTTT.